This T cell receptor beta chain was recovered during a study of somatic mutations in cytotoxic T cells in rheumatoid arthritis. Study in general: A subset of V beta antibody-stained T-cell populations was isolated by flow sorting, reaching nearly 100% purity, and this subset included V beta1+ cells that went on to TCRB sequencing. Study results and limitations: CD8+ clonality increased with age in rheumatoid arthritis patients but not in healthy controls.

In the case of this clone: The antigen is not known.

Using immunoSEQ multiplex PCR, the repertoire was profiled, and TCRdb retains in-frame clones only, with some absent. The table has 15,000 or so clones, around 77% seen once. The receptor was isolated from an adult with rheumatoid arthritis. Sequenced: CD8+ T cells sorted from blood.

The CDR3: CASSLGSRNTIYF. The CDR3 coding sequence is TGTGCCAGCAGCTTAGGCAGCCGAAACACCATATATTTT. The chain has TRBV7-9 and TRBJ1-3; D gene ambiguous. There are 13 residues in the CDR3. The ends were cut back, 1 base at V and 5 bases at J, with 6 bases in the middle. Per germline, CDR1 SEHNR and CDR2 FQNEAQ (reference sequence).